This T cell receptor beta chain was retrieved from a study of T cell clonotyping in hematopoietic cell transplantation. TCRdb's table, derived via immunoSEQ multiplex PCR, lists solely in-frame clones and lacks some. The table lists tens of thousands of clones, about 92% of them singletons. This sample's time point: recipient sample about 28 days before transplant, after cytoreduction. Recipient blood drawn about 28 days pretransplant and days 30, 100, 180 after. As to this clone: Its antigen is currently unknown.

Study-level results: Pathologically expanded recipient clonotypes increased progressively from day 30 to day 180 as diversity fell.

This receptor was taken from a man aged 50 to 60 with acute myeloid leukemia. Some clones in this sample may be carry-over from other donors' samples. The sample here was peripheral blood mononuclear cells, taken before stem cell transplant.

CDR3: CASSSGLAGGNNEQFF. CDR3 bases: TGCGCCAGCAGCTCAGGACTAGCGGGAGGCAACAATGAGCAGTTCTTC. The V gene is TRBV5-1, the J gene TRBJ2-1, with 14 bases that match TRBD2. The CDR3 sequence is 16 residues long. J gave up 5 bases and V 3 bases, and 4 bases lay outside the gene matches. The V gene's germline CDR1 is SGHRS and CDR2 YFSETQ.